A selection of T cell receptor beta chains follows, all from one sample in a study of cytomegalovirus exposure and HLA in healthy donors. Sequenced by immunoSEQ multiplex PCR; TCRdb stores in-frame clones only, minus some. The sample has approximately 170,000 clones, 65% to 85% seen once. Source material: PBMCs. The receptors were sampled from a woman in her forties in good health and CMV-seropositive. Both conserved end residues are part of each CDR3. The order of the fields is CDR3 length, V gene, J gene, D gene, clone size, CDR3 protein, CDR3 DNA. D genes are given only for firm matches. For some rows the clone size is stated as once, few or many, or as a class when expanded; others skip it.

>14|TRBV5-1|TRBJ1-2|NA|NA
CASSLMGQGYGYTF
TGCGCCAGCAGCTTGATGGGCCAGGGCTATGGCTACACCTTC
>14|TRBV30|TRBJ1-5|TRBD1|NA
CAWSVTGGNQPQHF
TGTGCCTGGAGTGTTACAGGGGGCAATCAGCCCCAGCATTTT
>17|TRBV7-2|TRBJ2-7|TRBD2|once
CASSLYGRGGQVDEQYF
TGTGCCAGCAGCTTATACGGACGGGGGGGCCAAGTTGACGAGCAGTACTTC
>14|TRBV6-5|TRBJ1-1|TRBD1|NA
CASSTWDRITEAFF
TGTGCCAGCAGTACTTGGGACAGAATCACTGAAGCTTTCTTT
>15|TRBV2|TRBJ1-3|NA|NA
CASSVSGVPGNTIYF
TGTGCCAGCAGTGTCTCGGGAGTTCCTGGAAACACCATATATTTT
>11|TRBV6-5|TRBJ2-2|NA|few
CASSYRGELFF
TGTGCCAGCAGTTACCGCGGGGAGCTGTTTTTT
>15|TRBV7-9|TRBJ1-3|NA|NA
CASSLVSNPTNTIYF
TGTGCCAGCAGTCTAGTATCTAATCCCACCAACACCATATATTTT
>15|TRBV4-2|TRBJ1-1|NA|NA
CASSPNPTGPTEAFF
TGTGCCAGCAGCCCTAACCCAACTGGTCCCACTGAAGCTTTCTTT
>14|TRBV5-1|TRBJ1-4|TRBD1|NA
CASSHDRDNEKLFF
TGCGCCAGCAGCCATGACAGGGACAATGAAAAACTGTTTTTT
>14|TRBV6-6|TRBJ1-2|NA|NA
CASSSRGGVGGYTF
TGTGCCAGCAGTTCCCGAGGAGGGGTAGGAGGCTACACCTTC
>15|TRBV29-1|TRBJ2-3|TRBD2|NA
CSVPRTSGGTDTQYF
TGCAGCGTCCCCAGGACTAGCGGGGGAACAGATACGCAGTATTTT
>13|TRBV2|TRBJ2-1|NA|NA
CASSRDGSYEQFF
TGTGCCAGCAGTCGGGATGGTTCGTATGAGCAGTTCTTC
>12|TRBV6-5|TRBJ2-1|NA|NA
CASSYGANEQFF
TGTGCCAGCAGTTACGGGGCCAATGAGCAGTTCTTC
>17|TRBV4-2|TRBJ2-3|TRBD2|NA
CASSILISGVSTDTQYF
TGTGCCAGCAGCATCCTTATTAGCGGGGTCAGCACAGATACGCAGTATTTT
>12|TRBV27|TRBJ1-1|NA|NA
CASSSGKTEAFF
TGTGCCAGCAGCTCGGGGAAGACTGAAGCTTTCTTT
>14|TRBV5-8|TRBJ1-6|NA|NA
CASRRESGNSPLHF
TGTGCCAGCAGACGGGAGTCTGGGAATTCACCCCTCCACTTT
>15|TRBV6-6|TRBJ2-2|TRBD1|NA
CASSYGQGYTGELFF
TGTGCCAGCAGTTATGGACAGGGGTACACCGGGGAGCTGTTTTTT
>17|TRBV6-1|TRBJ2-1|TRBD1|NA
CASSERWDRAGYNEQFF
TGTGCCAGCAGTGAAAGGTGGGACAGGGCTGGGTACAATGAGCAGTTCTTC
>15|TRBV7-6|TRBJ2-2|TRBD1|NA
CASSQYGQGDGELFF
TGTGCCAGCAGCCAATACGGACAGGGCGACGGGGAGCTGTTTTTT
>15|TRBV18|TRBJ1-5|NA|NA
CASSPVGAGPGAQHF
TGTGCCAGCTCACCGGTGGGCGCGGGGCCGGGGGCCCAGCATTTT
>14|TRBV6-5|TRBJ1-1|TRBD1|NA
CASYRQGSNTEAFF
TGTGCCAGCTACCGACAGGGATCGAACACTGAAGCTTTCTTT
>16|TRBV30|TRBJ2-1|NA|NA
CACSVNQGVSYNEQFF
TGTGCCTGCTCCGTAAATCAGGGTGTTTCCTACAATGAGCAGTTCTTC
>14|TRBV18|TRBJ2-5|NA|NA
CASSPLPNQETQYF
TGTGCCAGCTCACCACTTCCCAACCAAGAGACCCAGTACTTC
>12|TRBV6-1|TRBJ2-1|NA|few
CASSEYDSGQFF
TGTGCCAGCAGTGAATACGACTCCGGGCAGTTCTTC
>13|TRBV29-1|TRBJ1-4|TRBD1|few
CSVVGQGGEKLFF
TGCAGCGTTGTGGGACAGGGTGGTGAAAAACTGTTTTTT
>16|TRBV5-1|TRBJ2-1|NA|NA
CASSLLAQSSYNEQFF
TGCGCCAGCAGCTTGCTAGCCCAAAGCTCCTACAATGAGCAGTTCTTC
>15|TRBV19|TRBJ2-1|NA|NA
CASSIGQGGRNEQFF
TGTGCCAGTAGTATCGGGCAGGGAGGTCGAAATGAGCAGTTCTTC